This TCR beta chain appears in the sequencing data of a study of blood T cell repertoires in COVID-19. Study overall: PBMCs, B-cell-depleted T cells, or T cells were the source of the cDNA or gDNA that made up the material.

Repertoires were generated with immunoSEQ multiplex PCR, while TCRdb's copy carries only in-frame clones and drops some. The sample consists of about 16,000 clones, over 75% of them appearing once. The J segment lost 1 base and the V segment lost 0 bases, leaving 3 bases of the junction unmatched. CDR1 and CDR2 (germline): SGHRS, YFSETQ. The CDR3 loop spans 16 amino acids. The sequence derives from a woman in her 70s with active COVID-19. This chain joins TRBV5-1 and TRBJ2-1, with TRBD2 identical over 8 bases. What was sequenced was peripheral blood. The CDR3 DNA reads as TGCGCCAGCAGCTTGGCGGGAGGGGGTTCCTACAATGAGCAGTTCTTC. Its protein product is CASSLAGGGSYNEQFF.